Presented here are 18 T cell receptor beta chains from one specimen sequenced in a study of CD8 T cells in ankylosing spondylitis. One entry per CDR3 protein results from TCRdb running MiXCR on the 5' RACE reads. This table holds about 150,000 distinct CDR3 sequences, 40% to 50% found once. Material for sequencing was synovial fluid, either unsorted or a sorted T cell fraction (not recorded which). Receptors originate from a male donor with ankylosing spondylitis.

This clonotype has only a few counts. The CDR3 DNA is TGTGCCAGCAGTGAAGATTGGAATGAGCAGTTCTTC. It specifies CASSEDWNEQFF. V gene TRBV2 combines with J gene TRBJ2-1; the D is unclear. The CDR3 is made up of 12 amino acids. Trimming took off 1 base at V and 7 bases at J, with 5 bases between the two ends. CDR1 SNHLY and CDR2 FYNNEI come from the germline V gene.

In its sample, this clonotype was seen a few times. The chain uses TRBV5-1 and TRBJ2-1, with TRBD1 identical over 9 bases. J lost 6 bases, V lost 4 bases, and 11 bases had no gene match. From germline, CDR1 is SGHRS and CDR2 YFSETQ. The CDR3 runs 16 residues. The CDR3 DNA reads TGCGCCAGCAGCGCGCCCGGGACAGGGTTTGGCAATGAGCAGTTCTTC. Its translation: CASSAPGTGFGNEQFF.

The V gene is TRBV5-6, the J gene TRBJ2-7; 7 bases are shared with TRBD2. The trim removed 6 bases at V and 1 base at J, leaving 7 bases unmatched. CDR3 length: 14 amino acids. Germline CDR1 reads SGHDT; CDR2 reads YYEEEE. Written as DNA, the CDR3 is TGTGCCAGCAACCATTGGGGGGGTTCCTACGAGCAGTACTTC. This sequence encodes CASNHWGGSYEQYF.

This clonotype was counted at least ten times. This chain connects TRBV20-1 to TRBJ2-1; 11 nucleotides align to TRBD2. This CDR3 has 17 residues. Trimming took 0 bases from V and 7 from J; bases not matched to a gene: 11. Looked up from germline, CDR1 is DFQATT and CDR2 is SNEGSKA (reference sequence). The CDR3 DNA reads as TGCAGTGCTAGAGATACTAGCGGGAGTCGGTCTACGAATGAGCAGTTCTTC. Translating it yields CSARDTSGSRSTNEQFF.

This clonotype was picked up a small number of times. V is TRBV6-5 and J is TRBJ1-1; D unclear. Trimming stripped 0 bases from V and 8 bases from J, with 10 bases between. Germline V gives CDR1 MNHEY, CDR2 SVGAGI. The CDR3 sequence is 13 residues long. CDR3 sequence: CASSYSPGSEAFF. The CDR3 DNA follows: TGTGCCAGCAGTTACTCCCCGGGTTCCGAAGCTTTCTTT.

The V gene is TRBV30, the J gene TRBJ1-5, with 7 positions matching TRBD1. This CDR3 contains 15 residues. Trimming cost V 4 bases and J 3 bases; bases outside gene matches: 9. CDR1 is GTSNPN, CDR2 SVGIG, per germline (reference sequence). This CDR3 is CAWTTTGAPNQPQHF. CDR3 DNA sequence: TGTGCCTGGACAACCACAGGGGCACCCAATCAGCCCCAGCATTTT.

CDR3 protein: CASSLADTGGIGYTF. In nucleotides, the CDR3 is TGTGCCAGCAGTTTGGCGGATACAGGGGGCATTGGCTACACCTTC. The V and J genes are TRBV12-3 or TRBV12-4 and TRBJ1-2; TRBD1 matches at 9 bases. Losses at the gene ends were 3 bases for V and 7 bases for J; bases not matched to a gene: 9. The CDR3 extends over 15 amino acids.

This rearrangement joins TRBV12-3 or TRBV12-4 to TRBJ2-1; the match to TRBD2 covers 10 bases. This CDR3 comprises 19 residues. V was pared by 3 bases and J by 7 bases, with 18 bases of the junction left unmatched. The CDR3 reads CASSFWVGASGSIGNEQFF. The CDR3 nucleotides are TGTGCCAGCAGTTTTTGGGTTGGGGCTAGCGGGAGTATAGGAAATGAGCAGTTCTTC.

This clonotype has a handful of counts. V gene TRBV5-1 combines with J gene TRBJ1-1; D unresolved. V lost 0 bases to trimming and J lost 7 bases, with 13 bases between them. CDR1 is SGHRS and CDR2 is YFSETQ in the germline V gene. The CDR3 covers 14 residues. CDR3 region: CASSLAGLSLEAFF. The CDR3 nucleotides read TGCGCCAGCAGCTTGGCGGGCCTCAGCCTTGAAGCTTTCTTT.

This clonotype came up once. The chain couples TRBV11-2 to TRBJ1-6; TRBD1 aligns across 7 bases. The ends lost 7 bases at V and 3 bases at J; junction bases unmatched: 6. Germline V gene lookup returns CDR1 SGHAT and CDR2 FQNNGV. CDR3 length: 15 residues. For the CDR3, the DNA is TGTGCCAGCACCCCAGGGGGGTACTATAATTCACCCCTCCACTTT. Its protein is CASTPGGYYNSPLHF.

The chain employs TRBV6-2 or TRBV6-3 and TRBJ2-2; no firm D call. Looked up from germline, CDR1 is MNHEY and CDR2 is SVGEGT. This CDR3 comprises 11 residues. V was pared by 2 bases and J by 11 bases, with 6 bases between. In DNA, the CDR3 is TGTGCCAGCAGTTACGGAACCGAGCTGTTTTTT. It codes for CASSYGTELFF.

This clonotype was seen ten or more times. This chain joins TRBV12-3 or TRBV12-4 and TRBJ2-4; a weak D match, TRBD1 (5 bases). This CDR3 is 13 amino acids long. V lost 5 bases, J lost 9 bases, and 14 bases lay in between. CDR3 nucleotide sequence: TGTGCCAGCAGTATCTCCAGGGTGGCCATTCAGTACTTC. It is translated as CASSISRVAIQYF.

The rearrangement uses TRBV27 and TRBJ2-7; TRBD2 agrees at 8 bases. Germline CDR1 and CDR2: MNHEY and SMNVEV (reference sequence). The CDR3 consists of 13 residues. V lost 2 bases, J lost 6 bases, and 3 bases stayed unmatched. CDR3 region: CASSLGTSSEQYF. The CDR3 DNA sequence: TGTGCCAGCAGTTTAGGGACTAGTAGCGAGCAGTACTTC.

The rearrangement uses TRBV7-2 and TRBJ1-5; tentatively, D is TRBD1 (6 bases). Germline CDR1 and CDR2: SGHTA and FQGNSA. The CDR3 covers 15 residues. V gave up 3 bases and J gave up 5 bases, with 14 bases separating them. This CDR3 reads CASSLSLGGHQPQHF. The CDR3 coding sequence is TGTGCCAGCAGCTTGTCTCTGGGGGGCCATCAGCCCCAGCATTTT. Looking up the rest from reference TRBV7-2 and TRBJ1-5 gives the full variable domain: GAGVSQSPSNKVTEKGKDVELRCDPISGHTALYWYRQSLGQGLEFLIYFQGNSAPDKSGLPSDRFSAERTGGSVSTLTIQRTQQEDSAVYLCASSLSLGGHQPQHFGDGTRLSIL.

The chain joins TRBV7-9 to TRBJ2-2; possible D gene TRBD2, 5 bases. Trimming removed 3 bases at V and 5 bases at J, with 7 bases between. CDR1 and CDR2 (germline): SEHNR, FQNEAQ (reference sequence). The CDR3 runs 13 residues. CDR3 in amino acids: CASSFGETGELFF. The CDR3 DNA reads TGTGCCAGCAGCTTCGGGGAAACCGGGGAGCTGTTTTTT.

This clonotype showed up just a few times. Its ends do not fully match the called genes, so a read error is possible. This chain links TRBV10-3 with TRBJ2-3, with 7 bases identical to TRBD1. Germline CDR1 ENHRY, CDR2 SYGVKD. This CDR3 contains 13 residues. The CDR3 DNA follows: TGTGCCGTCAGACAGGGTGGCACAGATACGCAGTATTTT. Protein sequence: CAVRQGGTDTQYF.

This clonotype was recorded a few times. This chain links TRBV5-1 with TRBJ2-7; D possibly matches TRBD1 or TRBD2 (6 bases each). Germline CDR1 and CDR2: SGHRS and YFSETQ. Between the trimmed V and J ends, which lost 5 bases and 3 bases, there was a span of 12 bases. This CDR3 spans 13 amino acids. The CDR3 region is CASREGGGYEQYF. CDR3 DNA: TGCGCCAGCAGGGAGGGGGGAGGCTACGAGCAGTACTTC.

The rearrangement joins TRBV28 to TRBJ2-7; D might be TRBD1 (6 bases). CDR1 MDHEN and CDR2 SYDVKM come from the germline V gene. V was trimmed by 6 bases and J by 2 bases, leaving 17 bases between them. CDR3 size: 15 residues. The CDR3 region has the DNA TGTGCCAGCAGATCTACTAGGACAGCTACCTACGAGCAGTACTTC. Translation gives CASRSTRTATYEQYF. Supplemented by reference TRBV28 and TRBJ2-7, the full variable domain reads DVKVTQSSRYLVKRTGEKVFLECVQDMDHENMFWYRQDPGLGLRLIYFSYDVKMKEKGDIPEGYSVSREKKERFSLILESASTNQTSMYLCASRSTRTATYEQYFGPGTRLTVT.